The clone carrying this TCR beta chain has a count of ten or more. Together with a sample-barcoded 5' primer, a J-beta primer mix was included in a second PCR lasting about 6 to 11 cycles. From the 5' RACE reads, TCRdb called clonotypes with MiXCR, one entry per CDR3 protein. The sample shows about 1.8 million distinct CDR3 sequences, around 48% of them seen only once. V lost 2 bases to trimming and J lost 4 bases, with 14 bases between them. This CDR3 comprises 15 residues. Germline V gene sequence: CDR1 MGHDK, CDR2 SYGVNS. The sample comes from a study of blood T cells in healthy people across ages.

The sample comprised blood. The clonotype was recovered from a woman aged 40 to 50 in good health. V usage is TRBV25-1 and J usage is TRBJ2-5; a possible D gene is TRBD1 (5 bases). The CDR3 sequence is CASSEGGRVGETQYF. In DNA, the CDR3 is TGTGCCAGCAGTGAAGGCGGCAGGGTGGGAGAGACCCAGTACTTC.